This TCR beta chain was recovered during a study of T cell changes during pregnancy in multiple sclerosis. The CDR3 sequence is 12 residues long. Germline-derived CDR1 and CDR2 are GTSNPN and SVGIG (reference sequence). Trimming removed 3 bases from V and 4 bases from J, with 9 bases in between. Here immunoSEQ multiplex PCR was the method, and the copy in TCRdb shows in-frame clones only, minus some. Of roughly 42,000 clones in the sample, less than 90% were seen once. J is TRBJ1-2 and V is TRBV30, with D possibly TRBD1 on 5 matching bases. The sequencing here drew on CD4+ T cells from peripheral blood mononuclear cells, taken in the second trimester of pregnancy. The clonotype was recovered from a female donor with multiple sclerosis, enrolled in a pregnancy study. The CDR3 loop is CAWRGRAYGYTF. The CDR3 nucleotides are TGTGCCTGGAGGGGGCGCGCCTATGGCTACACCTTC.